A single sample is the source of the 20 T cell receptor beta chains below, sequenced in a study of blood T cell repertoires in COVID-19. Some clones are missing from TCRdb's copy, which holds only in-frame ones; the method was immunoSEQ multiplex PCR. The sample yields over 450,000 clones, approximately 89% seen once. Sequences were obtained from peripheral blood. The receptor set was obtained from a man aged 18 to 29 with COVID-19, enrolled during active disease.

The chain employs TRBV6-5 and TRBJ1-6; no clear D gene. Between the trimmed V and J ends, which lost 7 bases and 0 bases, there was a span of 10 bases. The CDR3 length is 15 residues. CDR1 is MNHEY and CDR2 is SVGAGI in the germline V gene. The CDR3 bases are TGTGCCAGCATGAAAGATAGCTCCTATAATTCACCCCTCCACTTT. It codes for CASMKDSSYNSPLHF.

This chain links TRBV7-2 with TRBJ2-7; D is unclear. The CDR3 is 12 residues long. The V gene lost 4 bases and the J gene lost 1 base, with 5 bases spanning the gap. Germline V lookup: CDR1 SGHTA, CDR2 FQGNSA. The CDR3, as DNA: TGTGCCAGCAGCTCCGAGTCCTACGAGCAGTACTTC. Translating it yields CASSSESYEQYF.

The CDR3 region has the DNA TGTGCCAGTAGTATAGCTACCCCGGGACAGACAGTGAACTATGGCTACACCTTC. Its protein product is CASSIATPGQTVNYGYTF. V usage is TRBV19 and J usage is TRBJ1-2, with TRBD1 identical over 7 bases. V shed 1 base, J shed 2 bases, and the junction held 13 bases outside the gene matches. Germline values: CDR1 LNHDA, CDR2 SQIVND (reference sequence). This CDR3 region has 18 residues.

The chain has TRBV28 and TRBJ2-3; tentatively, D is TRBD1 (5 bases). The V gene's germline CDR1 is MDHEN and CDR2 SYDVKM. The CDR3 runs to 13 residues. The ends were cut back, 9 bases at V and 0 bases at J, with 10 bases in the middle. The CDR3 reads CASGAPSTDTQYF. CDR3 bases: TGTGCCAGTGGGGCCCCTAGCACAGATACGCAGTATTTT.

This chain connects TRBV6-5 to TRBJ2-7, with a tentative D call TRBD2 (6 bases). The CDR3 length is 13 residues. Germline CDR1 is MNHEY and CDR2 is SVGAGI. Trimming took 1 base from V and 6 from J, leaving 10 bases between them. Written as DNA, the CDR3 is TGTGCCAGCAGTTACTTCCCCGGGGGCGAGCAGTACTTC. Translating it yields CASSYFPGGEQYF.

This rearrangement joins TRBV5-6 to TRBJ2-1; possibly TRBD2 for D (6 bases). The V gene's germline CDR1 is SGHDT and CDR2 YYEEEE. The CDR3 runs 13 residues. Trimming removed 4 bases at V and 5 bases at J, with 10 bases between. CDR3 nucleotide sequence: TGTGCCAGCAGCCGGGACTCGCACAATGAGCAGTTCTTC. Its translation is CASSRDSHNEQFF.

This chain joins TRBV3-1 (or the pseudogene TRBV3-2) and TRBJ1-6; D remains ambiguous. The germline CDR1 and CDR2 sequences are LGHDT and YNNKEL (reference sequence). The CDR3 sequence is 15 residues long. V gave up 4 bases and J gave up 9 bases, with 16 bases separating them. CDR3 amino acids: CASSPGISNSSPLHF. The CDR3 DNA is TGTGCCAGCAGCCCGGGAATATCAAATTCTTCACCCCTCCACTTT.

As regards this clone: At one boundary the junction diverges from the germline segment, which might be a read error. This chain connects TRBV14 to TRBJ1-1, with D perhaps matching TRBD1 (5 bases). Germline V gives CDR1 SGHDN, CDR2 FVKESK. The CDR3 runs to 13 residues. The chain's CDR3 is CASSPLTGTDAFF. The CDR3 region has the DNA TGTGCCAGCAGCCCACTAACCGGGACTGACGCTTTCTTT.

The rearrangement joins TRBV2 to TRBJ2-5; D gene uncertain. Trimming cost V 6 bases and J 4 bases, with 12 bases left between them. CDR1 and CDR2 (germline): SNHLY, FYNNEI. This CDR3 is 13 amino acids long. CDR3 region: CASSASGGETQYF. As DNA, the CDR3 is TGTGCCAGCAGCGCTTCCGGCGGAGAGACCCAGTACTTC.

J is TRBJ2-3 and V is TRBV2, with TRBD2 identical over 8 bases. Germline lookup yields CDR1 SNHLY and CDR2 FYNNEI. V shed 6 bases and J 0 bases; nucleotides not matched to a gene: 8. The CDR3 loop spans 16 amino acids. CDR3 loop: CASRYTSGGSTDTQYF. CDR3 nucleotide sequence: TGTGCCAGCAGGTATACTAGCGGAGGTAGCACAGATACGCAGTATTTT.

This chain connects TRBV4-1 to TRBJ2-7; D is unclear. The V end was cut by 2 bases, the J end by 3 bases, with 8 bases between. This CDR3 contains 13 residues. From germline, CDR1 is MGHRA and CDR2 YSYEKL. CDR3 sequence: CASSQLLNYEQYF. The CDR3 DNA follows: TGCGCCAGCAGCCAACTATTAAACTACGAGCAGTACTTC.

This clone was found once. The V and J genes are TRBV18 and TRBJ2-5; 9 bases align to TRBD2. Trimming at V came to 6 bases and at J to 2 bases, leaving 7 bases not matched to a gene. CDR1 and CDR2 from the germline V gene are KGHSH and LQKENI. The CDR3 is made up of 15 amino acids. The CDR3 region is CASSQIAGDQETQYF. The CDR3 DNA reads TGTGCCAGCTCGCAGATAGCGGGGGATCAAGAGACCCAGTACTTC. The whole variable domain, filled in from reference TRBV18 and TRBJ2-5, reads NAGVMQNPRHLVRRRGQEARLRCSPMKGHSHVYWYRQLPEEGLKFMVYLQKENIIDESGMPKERFSAEFPKEGPSILRIQQVVRGDSAAYFCASSQIAGDQETQYFGPGTRLLVL.

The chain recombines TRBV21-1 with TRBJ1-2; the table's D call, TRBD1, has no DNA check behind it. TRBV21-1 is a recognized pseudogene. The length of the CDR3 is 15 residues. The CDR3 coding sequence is TGTGCCAGCAGACATAATAAGGCGACAGTCTATGGCTACACCTTC. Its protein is CASRHNKATVYGYTF.

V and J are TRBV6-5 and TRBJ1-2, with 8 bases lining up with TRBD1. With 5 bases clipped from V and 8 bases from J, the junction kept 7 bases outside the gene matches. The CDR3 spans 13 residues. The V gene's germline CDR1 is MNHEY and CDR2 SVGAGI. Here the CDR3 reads CASSPDRGGGYTF. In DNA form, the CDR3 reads TGTGCCAGCAGTCCCGACAGGGGAGGAGGCTACACCTTC.

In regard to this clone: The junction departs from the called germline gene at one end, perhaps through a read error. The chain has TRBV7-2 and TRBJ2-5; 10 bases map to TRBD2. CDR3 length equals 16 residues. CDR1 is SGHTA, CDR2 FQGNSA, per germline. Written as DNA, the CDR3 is TGTGCCAGCAGCTTCGATAGCGGGGGGCGGCAAGCGACCCAGTACTTC. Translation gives CASSFDSGGRQATQYF. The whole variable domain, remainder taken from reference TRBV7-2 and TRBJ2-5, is GAGVSQSPSNKVTEKGKDVELRCDPISGHTALYWYRQSLGQGLEFLIYFQGNSAPDKSGLPSDRFSAERTGGSVSTLTIQRTQQEDSAVYLCASSFDSGGRQATQYFGPGTRLLVL.

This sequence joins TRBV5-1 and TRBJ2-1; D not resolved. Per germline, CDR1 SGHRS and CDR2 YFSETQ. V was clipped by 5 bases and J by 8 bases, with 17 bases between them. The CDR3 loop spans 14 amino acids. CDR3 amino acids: CASRNIPNQDEQFF. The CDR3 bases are TGCGCCAGCAGGAACATTCCCAATCAAGATGAGCAGTTCTTC.

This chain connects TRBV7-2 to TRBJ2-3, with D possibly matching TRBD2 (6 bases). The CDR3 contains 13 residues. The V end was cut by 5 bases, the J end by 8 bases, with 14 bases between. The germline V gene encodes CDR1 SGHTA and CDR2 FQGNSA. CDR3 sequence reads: CASSPRQGGTQYF. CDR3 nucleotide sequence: TGTGCCAGCAGCCCCCGCCAGGGAGGTACGCAGTATTTT.

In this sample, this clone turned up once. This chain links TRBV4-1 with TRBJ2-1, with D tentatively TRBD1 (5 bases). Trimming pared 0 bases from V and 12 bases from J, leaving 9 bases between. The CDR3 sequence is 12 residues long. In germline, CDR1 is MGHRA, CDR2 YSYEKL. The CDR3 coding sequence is TGCGCCAGCAGCCAAGATTTGACAGCGCAGTTCTTC. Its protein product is CASSQDLTAQFF.

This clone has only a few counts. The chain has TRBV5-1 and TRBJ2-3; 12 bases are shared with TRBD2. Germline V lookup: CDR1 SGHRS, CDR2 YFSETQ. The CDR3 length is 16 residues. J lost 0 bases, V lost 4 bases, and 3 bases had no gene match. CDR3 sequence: CASSTGLAGSTDTQYF. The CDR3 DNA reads TGCGCCAGCAGCACGGGACTAGCGGGTAGCACAGATACGCAGTATTTT.

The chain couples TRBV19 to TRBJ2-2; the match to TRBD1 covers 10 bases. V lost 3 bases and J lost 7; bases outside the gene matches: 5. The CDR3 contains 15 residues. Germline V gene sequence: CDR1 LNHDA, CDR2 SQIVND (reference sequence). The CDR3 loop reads CASSIGDRGIGELFF. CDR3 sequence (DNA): TGTGCCAGTAGTATCGGGGACAGGGGTATCGGGGAGCTGTTTTTT. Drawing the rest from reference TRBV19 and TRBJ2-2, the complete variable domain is DGGITQSPKYLFRKEGQNVTLSCEQNLNHDAMYWYRQDPGQGLRLIYYSQIVNDFQKGDIAEGYSVSREKKESFPLTVTSAQKNPTAFYLCASSIGDRGIGELFFGEGSRLTVL.